This T cell receptor beta chain was identified during a study of cytomegalovirus exposure and HLA in healthy donors. The PCR made use of 60 Vbeta and 13 Jbeta primers. Produced via immunoSEQ multiplex PCR; TCRdb's table is partial and in-frame only. The clone table shows about 53,000 clones, with the ten largest holding about 2.1%. The CDR3 length is 13 residues. Germline-derived CDR1 and CDR2 are MNHEY and SMNVEV (reference sequence). V was clipped by 8 bases and J by 3 bases; unmatched bases: 6. The chain employs TRBV27 and TRBJ2-7, with TRBD1 matching 8 bases. Sequencing used PBMCs. The sequence derives from a woman between 18 and 29 years old in good health and CMV-seronegative. CDR3 in amino acids: CASARQGIYEQYF. In DNA form, the CDR3 reads TGTGCCAGCGCGCGACAGGGGATCTACGAGCAGTACTTC.